This passage covers 15 T cell receptor beta chains from one sample sequenced in a study of T cells after yellow fever vaccination. TCRdb reanalysed the 5' RACE reads using MiXCR and keeps one entry per CDR3 protein. The table includes fewer than 650,000 distinct CDR3 sequences, 20% to 25% detected once. The source material was PBMCs, sampled 21 days after the first yellow fever vaccination. These TCRs come from a man aged 18-30 years who received the YFV17D yellow fever vaccine.

The table lists this clonotype with a few counts. The chain employs TRBV18 and TRBJ1-1, with a tentative D call TRBD1 (5 bases). The CDR3 sequence is 13 residues long. Germline-derived CDR1 and CDR2 are KGHSH and LQKENI. The germline V and J ends were trimmed by 2 bases and 3 bases, with 7 bases remaining between them. The CDR3 loop is CASSPGAHTEAFF. The CDR3 bases are TGTGCCAGCTCACCAGGGGCCCACACTGAAGCTTTCTTT.

V gene TRBV7-9 combines with J gene TRBJ1-4; D might be TRBD1 (5 bases). This CDR3 is built from 16 residues. The ends were cut back, 5 bases at V and 0 bases at J, with 13 bases in the middle. Germline CDR1 is SEHNR and CDR2 is FQNEAQ (reference sequence). CDR3 region: CASSPLRDSTNEKLFF. The CDR3 DNA sequence: TGTGCCAGCAGCCCCTTGCGGGACTCAACTAATGAAAAACTGTTTTTT.

The chain couples TRBV9 to TRBJ1-2; D gene unclear. The CDR3 totals 16 residues. The V end lost 0 bases, the J end lost 4 bases, and 16 bases lay between the germline ends. Germline V gene lookup returns CDR1 SGDLS and CDR2 YYNGEE. CDR3 DNA: TGTGCCAGCAGCGTAGACCCAGCGAAGGCGAGCTATGGCTACACCTTC. Its translation is CASSVDPAKASYGYTF.

This chain joins TRBV11-2 and TRBJ2-7; possible D gene TRBD1, 6 bases. Trimming shortened V by 6 bases and J by 1 base, and 16 bases separated the two germline ends. Per germline, CDR1 SGHAT and CDR2 FQNNGV. CDR3 length: 15 residues. CDR3 nucleotide sequence: TGTGCCAGCAGGGCGTGGGGACAAACATCCTACGAGCAGTACTTC. Its translation: CASRAWGQTSYEQYF.

The genes are TRBV4-2 and TRBJ2-4; 11 positions agree with TRBD1. V shed 4 bases, J shed 1 base, and the junction held 15 bases outside the gene matches. The CDR3 length is 20 residues. CDR1 and CDR2 (germline): LGHNA, YNFKEQ. The chain's CDR3 is CASSLLGQGAMEAAKNIQYF. Here the CDR3 DNA reads TGTGCCAGCAGCCTTCTTGGACAGGGGGCGATGGAGGCGGCCAAAAACATTCAGTACTTC.

This clonotype was seen a handful of times. The J gene is TRBJ1-2, the V gene TRBV7-9, with 10 bases fitting TRBD1. Germline V gene sequence: CDR1 SEHNR, CDR2 FQNEAQ (reference sequence). V lost 5 bases and J lost 6; bases outside the gene matches: 6. The CDR3 spans 14 residues. CDR3 nucleotides: TGTGCCAGCAGCCAGGGACAGGGGCCCCATGGCTACACCTTC. This sequence encodes CASSQGQGPHGYTF.

This clonotype was found a few times. The gene calls are TRBV6-1 and TRBJ2-1; D is ambiguous. CDR1 and CDR2 (germline): MNHNS, SASEGT. This CDR3 is built from 11 residues. Trimming took 4 bases from V and 12 from J, leaving 10 bases between them. The CDR3 is CASSVGVGQFF. The CDR3 coding sequence is TGTGCCAGCAGTGTAGGTGTAGGGCAGTTCTTC.

This clonotype was recorded a few times. The chain recombines TRBV5-1 with TRBJ1-1; unclear D gene. The CDR3 spans 16 residues. V was shortened by 4 bases and J by 5 bases, with 21 bases between the two germline ends. CDR1 is SGHRS and CDR2 is YFSETQ in the germline V gene. CDR3 protein: CASSPPGSRLGTEAFF. CDR3 DNA: TGCGCCAGCAGCCCACCTGGGAGCAGATTAGGGACTGAAGCTTTCTTT.

This chain joins TRBV12-3 or TRBV12-4 and TRBJ2-6; 9 bases match TRBD1. This CDR3 has 17 residues. V dropped 5 bases and J dropped 0; count of bases not matched to a gene: 5. The CDR3 DNA follows: TGTGCCAGCAGTGCACAGGGGGCCATCTCTGGGGCCAACGTCCTGACTTTC. It yields the protein CASSAQGAISGANVLTF.

The genes are TRBV6-5 and TRBJ2-5; 10 nucleotides align to TRBD2. The CDR3 is made up of 17 amino acids. J lost 0 bases, V lost 4 bases, and 8 bases had no gene match. CDR1 is MNHEY, CDR2 SVGAGI, per germline. The CDR3 here is CASSFPLTSGYQETQYF. DNA for the CDR3: TGTGCCAGCAGTTTTCCCTTGACTAGCGGGTACCAAGAGACCCAGTACTTC.

The sample holds a few counts of this clonotype. The junction shows a germline mismatch at one end, possibly a read error. This chain joins TRBV27 and TRBJ2-4; D is tentatively TRBD1 or TRBD2 (5 bases each). The CDR3 is made up of 13 amino acids. Germline values: CDR1 MNHEY, CDR2 SMNVEV (reference sequence). CDR3 sequence (DNA): TGTGCCAGCAGTTTCGGGGCCACAAACATTCAGTACTTC. It codes for CASSFGATNIQYF.

The table lists this clonotype with a few counts. The chain joins TRBV7-9 to TRBJ2-7, with D possibly TRBD2 on 6 matching bases. V shed 6 bases and J shed 4 bases, with 16 bases lying between them. Germline V gives CDR1 SEHNR, CDR2 FQNEAQ (reference sequence). The CDR3 runs to 14 residues. The CDR3 loop is CASSALAGRYEQYF. CDR3 coding DNA: TGTGCCAGCAGTGCTCTGGCGGGGCGATACGAGCAGTACTTC. The whole variable domain, remainder taken from reference TRBV7-9 and TRBJ2-7, is DTGVSQNPRHKITKRGQNVTFRCDPISEHNRLYWYRQTLGQGPEFLTYFQNEAQLEKSRLLSDRFSAERPKGSFSTLEIQRTEQGDSAMYLCASSALAGRYEQYFGPGTRLTVT.

The chain couples TRBV6-2 or TRBV6-3 to TRBJ2-5; a possible D gene is TRBD2 (6 bases). Trimming took off 6 bases at V and 2 bases at J, with 16 bases between the two ends. CDR3 length: 15 residues. Looked up from germline, CDR1 is MNHEY and CDR2 is SVGEGT. Here the CDR3 DNA reads TGTGCCAGCAGCCCTGGCGGGGAGAGTCAAGAGACCCAGTACTTC. Translated, it gives CASSPGGESQETQYF.

Only one count was recorded for this clonotype. This chain uses TRBV28 with TRBJ1-5; TRBD1 might be the D (6 bases). This CDR3 comprises 14 residues. Per germline, CDR1 MDHEN and CDR2 SYDVKM. With 8 bases removed from V and 2 bases from J, the gap between germline ends came to 13 bases. The CDR3 sequence: CASRIGGGNQPQHF. The CDR3 DNA reads as TGTGCCAGCCGAATAGGGGGAGGCAATCAGCCCCAGCATTTT.

This sequence joins TRBV27 and TRBJ2-5; 7 bases fit TRBD2. Germline assignment: CDR1 MNHEY and CDR2 SMNVEV (reference sequence). The CDR3 length is 17 residues. Losses at the gene ends were 5 bases for V and 3 bases for J; bases not matched to a gene: 15. Written as DNA, the CDR3 is TGTGCCAGCAGTCGACCACCGGGAGGCCTGGGCAAAGAGACCCAGTACTTC. Residues: CASSRPPGGLGKETQYF.